This T cell receptor beta chain was identified during a study of vaccination and CD4 T cells after COVID-19. The overall study: Overlapping spike peptides of SARS-CoV-2, HCoV-NL63, HCoV-OC43 and HCoV-229E were used, and cells were stimulated with them.

Oncomine TCR Beta short-read sequencing was applied to DNA from cultured CD4+ T cells. TCRdb recomputed calls from the PCR reads with MiXCR, one row per CDR3 protein. Of around 9,100 distinct CDR3 sequences listed, approximately 58% were seen once; the top ten hold roughly an eighth. Treatment: roughly 10-day PBMC culture with coronavirus spike peptide pools or control peptides (ViraFEST assay). In regard to this clonotype: Antigen: not known.

The specimen was cultured CD4+ T cells from blood, collected after SARS-CoV-2 vaccination. The clonotype originates from a human donor with COVID-19.

As DNA, the CDR3 is TGTGCCAGCAGTTACGCGGGTGGCTACACCTTC. Encoded protein: CASSYAGGYTF. J is TRBJ1-2 and V is TRBV6-2 or TRBV6-3; no clear D. The V gene lost 2 bases and the J gene lost 7 bases, with 5 bases spanning the gap. The CDR3 is 11 residues long. Germline lookup yields CDR1 MNHEY and CDR2 SVGEGT.